This note documents a single TCR beta chain sequence. Its antigen remains unidentified. The sample is drawn from a study of CD4+ T cells in melanoma. The study, taken as a whole, reports: Neoantigen-specific CD4+ T cells in melanoma reportedly had diverse differentiation states. CD8+ T cell, macrophage and B cell function reportedly correlated with neoantigen-specific CD4+ T cells.

Generated by immunoSEQ multiplex PCR, the TCRdb table keeps only in-frame clones and is missing some. This sample yields roughly 150,000 clones, of which roughly 91% are seen a single time; less than 2% belongs to the top ten. From germline, CDR1 is SNHLY and CDR2 FYNNEI. V shed 10 bases and J 6 bases; nucleotides not matched to a gene: 10. This CDR3 region has 14 residues. The genes are TRBV2 and TRBJ1-2; the match to TRBD1 covers 11 bases. The receptor comes from a human donor with melanoma. For the CDR3, the DNA is TGTGCCACACAAGGGACAGGGGGTGAGAATGGCTACACCTTC. Protein: CATQGTGGENGYTF.